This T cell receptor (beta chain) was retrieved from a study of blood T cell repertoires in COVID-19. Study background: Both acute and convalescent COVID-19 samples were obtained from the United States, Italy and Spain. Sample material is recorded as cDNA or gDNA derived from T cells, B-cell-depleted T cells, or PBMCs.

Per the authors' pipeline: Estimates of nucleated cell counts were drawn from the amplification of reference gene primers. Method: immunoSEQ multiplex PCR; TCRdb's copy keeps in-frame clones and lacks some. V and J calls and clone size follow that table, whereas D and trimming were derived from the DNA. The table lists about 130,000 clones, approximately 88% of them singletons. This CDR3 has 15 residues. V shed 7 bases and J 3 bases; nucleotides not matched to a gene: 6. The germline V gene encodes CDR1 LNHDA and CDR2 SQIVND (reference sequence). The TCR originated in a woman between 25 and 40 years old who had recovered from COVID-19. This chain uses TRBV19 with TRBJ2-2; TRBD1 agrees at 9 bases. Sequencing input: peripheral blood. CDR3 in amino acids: CASTSGTGYTGELFF. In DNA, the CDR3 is TGTGCCAGTACCTCCGGGACAGGGTACACCGGGGAGCTGTTTTTT.